Each of the 23 T cell receptor beta chains below was sequenced from the same sample in a study of blood T cell repertoires in COVID-19 (dated by TCRdb to between 2020 and 2021). Library generation was performed with the immunoSEQ multiplex PCR assay. In TCRdb, the immuneACCESS table is reduced to in-frame sequences with V and J assigned. These tables do not hold every clone; where another copy was compared, an unresolved V gene accounts for under half, and the others remain unexplained. The sample contains 200,000 to 250,000 clones, approximately 81% of them found a single time. Around 8.9% of the sample is taken by the ten largest. Input material: PBMCs or T cells enriched from blood (not recorded which). The receptors shown here come from a woman aged 45-65 years with acute COVID-19.

This chain uses TRBV6-6 with TRBJ1-2; D not certain. V shed 5 bases and J shed 2 bases, with 12 bases lying between them. This CDR3 has 14 residues. CDR1 and CDR2 from the germline V gene are MNHNY and SVGAGI (reference sequence). The CDR3 loop is CASSTPAGNYGYTF. CDR3 in DNA: TGTGCCAGCAGTACTCCCGCCGGGAACTATGGCTACACCTTC.

This clone occurred a few times. The chain couples TRBV12-3 or TRBV12-4 to TRBJ1-2; TRBD1 might be the D (5 bases). V was cut by 3 bases and J by 6 bases, with 11 bases left in between. There are 13 residues in the CDR3. CDR3 sequence (DNA): TGTGCCAGCAGTTTGGGGCGGGGGGATGGCTACACCTTC. Amino acid sequence: CASSLGRGDGYTF.

The V gene is TRBV7-2, the J gene TRBJ1-3, with TRBD1 identical over 9 bases. Germline assignment: CDR1 SGHTA and CDR2 FQGNSA. Unmatched junction bases numbered 18, after V lost 0 bases and J lost 9 bases. The CDR3 has 19 residues. CDR3 in amino acids: CASSLALLPGQGIVRTIYF. The CDR3 DNA sequence: TGTGCCAGCAGCTTAGCCCTCCTACCGGGACAGGGAATCGTACGCACCATATATTTT.

This clone was recorded a few times. The rearrangement joins TRBV19 to TRBJ1-2; tentatively, D is TRBD1 (6 bases). This CDR3 is 12 amino acids long. Germline assignment: CDR1 LNHDA and CDR2 SQIVND (reference sequence). Trimming removed 9 bases at V and 6 bases at J, with 14 bases between. CDR3: CASGTGFDGYTF. CDR3 nucleotide sequence: TGTGCCAGCGGAACAGGGTTTGATGGCTACACCTTC.

The rearrangement joins TRBV28 to TRBJ1-2, with D possibly matching TRBD1 (5 bases). The CDR3 is 13 amino acids. Germline V lookup: CDR1 MDHEN, CDR2 SYDVKM. The V end was cut by 4 bases, the J end by 0 bases, with 6 bases between. CDR3: CASSSRANYGYTF. In DNA, the CDR3 is TGTGCCAGCAGTTCCAGGGCTAACTATGGCTACACCTTC.

The chain employs TRBV2 and TRBJ2-6; TRBD1 matches 11 bases. The germline V gene encodes CDR1 SNHLY and CDR2 FYNNEI. V trimming: 6 bases; J trimming: 0 bases; junction bases outside the gene matches: 10. The CDR3 is 19 amino acids. Written as DNA, the CDR3 is TGTGCCAGCAGATCCGGGACAGGGGGTACTACCTCTGGGGCCAACGTCCTGACTTTC. This encodes CASRSGTGGTTSGANVLTF.

The chain has TRBV10-2 and TRBJ1-2; D is possibly TRBD1 (5 bases). CDR1 is WSHSY, CDR2 SAAADI, per germline. The CDR3 totals 15 residues. Trimming shortened V by 8 bases and J by 2 bases, and 18 bases separated the two germline ends. In DNA form, the CDR3 reads TGCGCCAGCTCAGAGATGGGGGGGGAGAACTATGGCTACACCTTC. It encodes CASSEMGGENYGYTF.

The CDR3 loop is CASSKRGLSGGELFF. Written as DNA, the CDR3 is TGTGCCAGTAGTAAAAGGGGCTTGAGTGGCGGGGAGCTGTTTTTT. The chain recombines TRBV19 with TRBJ2-2, with D tentatively TRBD1 (5 bases). The CDR3 consists of 15 residues. V was clipped by 4 bases and J by 7 bases, with 16 bases between them. In germline, CDR1 is LNHDA, CDR2 SQIVND (reference sequence).

This clone appeared a single time. The chain combines TRBV3-1 (or the pseudogene TRBV3-2) with TRBJ2-5; tentative D call: TRBD1 (5 bases). The germline V gene has CDR1 LGHDT and CDR2 YNNKEL (reference sequence). This CDR3 region has 14 residues. V was trimmed by 4 bases and J by 0 bases, leaving 9 bases between them. The CDR3 region has the DNA TGTGCCAGCAGCCCATACAGGTACCAAGAGACCCAGTACTTC. Translation: CASSPYRYQETQYF.

The rearrangement uses TRBV7-8 and TRBJ2-7; 11 positions agree with TRBD2. Unmatched junction bases numbered 9, after V lost 2 bases and J lost 3 bases. This CDR3 comprises 17 residues. Germline V CDR1 and CDR2: SGHVS, FQNEAQ. This CDR3 is CASSLLSSGGSYYEQYF. The CDR3 DNA reads as TGTGCCAGCAGCTTACTGTCTAGCGGGGGGTCCTACTACGAGCAGTACTTC.

This clone was detected a few times. The gene calls are TRBV5-4 and TRBJ2-2; TRBD1 might be the D (5 bases). CDR3 length equals 13 residues. Trimming took 3 bases from V and 3 from J, leaving 6 bases between them. Germline-derived CDR1 and CDR2 are SGHNT and YYREEE (reference sequence). The CDR3 DNA sequence: TGTGCCAGCAGCTCAGGGCACACCGGGGAGCTGTTTTTT. Amino acid sequence: CASSSGHTGELFF.

The CDR3 DNA sequence: TGTGCCAGCAGCTCAAAGACAGGGGGCGGCGAGCAGTACTTC. Its translation is CASSSKTGGGEQYF. The V and J genes are TRBV6-5 and TRBJ2-7; 10 nucleotides align to TRBD1. The germline V gene has CDR1 MNHEY and CDR2 SVGAGI. The CDR3 contains 14 residues. Germline trimming cut 6 bases from V and 6 bases from J; bases unmatched to any gene: 8.

A single count supports this clone. V gene TRBV14 combines with J gene TRBJ1-4; 7 bases are a match to TRBD1. The length of the CDR3 is 15 residues. J gave up 5 bases and V 3 bases, and 6 bases lay outside the gene matches. Germline CDR1 reads SGHDN; CDR2 reads FVKESK. CDR3 DNA: TGTGCCAGCAGCCAGACGACAGGGTGGAATGAAAAACTGTTTTTT. It is translated as CASSQTTGWNEKLFF.

CDR3 nucleotide sequence: TGCGCCAGCAGCCAAGCTCCGGGGAGTAATGAGCAGTTCTTC. It codes for CASSQAPGSNEQFF. The chain uses TRBV4-3 and TRBJ2-1; D perhaps matches TRBD2 (5 bases). The germline V gene encodes CDR1 LGHNA and CDR2 YSLEER. This CDR3 contains 14 residues. Trimming removed 1 base at V and 7 bases at J, with 11 bases between.

This rearrangement joins TRBV7-2 to TRBJ1-1; 9 bases are a match to TRBD1. The CDR3 covers 14 residues. J gave up 8 bases and V 4 bases, and 8 bases lay outside the gene matches. Looked up from germline, CDR1 is SGHTA and CDR2 is FQGNSA. CDR3 amino acids: CASSSTTGTGEAFF. Here the CDR3 DNA reads TGTGCCAGCAGCTCCACGACCGGGACAGGGGAAGCTTTCTTT.

This chain links TRBV7-2 with TRBJ1-1, with D possibly TRBD1 on 6 matching bases. The CDR3 extends over 13 amino acids. Between the trimmed V and J ends, which lost 8 bases and 5 bases, there was a span of 15 bases. CDR1 and CDR2 (germline): SGHTA, FQGNSA. The CDR3 protein is CASSFTGWTEAFF. The CDR3 region has the DNA TGTGCCAGCTCGTTTACAGGGTGGACTGAAGCTTTCTTT.

This chain connects TRBV18 to TRBJ1-4, with 12 positions matching TRBD1. Looked up from germline, CDR1 is KGHSH and CDR2 is LQKENI. The CDR3 has 18 amino acids. With V trimmed by 1 base and J by 7 bases, 10 bases remained unmatched. As DNA, the CDR3 is TGTGCCAGCTCACCACGGAACTCCGGGACAGGGGGCATTGAAAAACTGTTTTTT. As protein: CASSPRNSGTGGIEKLFF.

CDR3 sequence: CASSLTHYNEQFF. The CDR3 bases are TGTGCCAGCAGTCTGACTCACTACAATGAGCAGTTCTTC. The V and J genes are TRBV6-5 and TRBJ2-1, with D hard to call. The germline CDR1 and CDR2 sequences are MNHEY and SVGAGI. This CDR3 has 13 residues. The V and J ends lost 5 bases and 3 bases respectively, with 8 bases between them.

The chain links TRBV14 to TRBJ2-5, with 7 bases that match TRBD1. The CDR3 spans 14 residues. Germline trimming cut 2 bases from V and 9 bases from J; bases unmatched to any gene: 9. The germline V gene has CDR1 SGHDN and CDR2 FVKESK. In nucleotides, the CDR3 is TGTGCCAGCAGCCAACAATTAACAGGGGTGCCCCAGTACTTC. Amino acids: CASSQQLTGVPQYF.

The rearrangement links TRBV2 to TRBJ2-1, with TRBD2 matching over 7 bases. The germline V gene has CDR1 SNHLY and CDR2 FYNNEI. J was trimmed by 6 bases and V by 1 base; bases with no gene match: 3. The CDR3 spans 14 residues. The CDR3 DNA follows: TGTGCCAGCAGTGAAGGGACTAGTATCAATGAGCAGTTCTTC. This encodes CASSEGTSINEQFF.

A single count supports this clone. A much larger clone differs from this one at a single base, so this may be a read error. This rearrangement joins TRBV11-3 to TRBJ2-1; TRBD1 matches at 10 bases. CDR1 and CDR2 from the germline V gene are SGHNT and YENEEA. V shed 3 bases, J shed 2 bases, and the junction held 1 base outside the gene matches. The CDR3 is 15 residues long. CDR3 DNA sequence: TGTGCCAGCAGCTTCGGGACAGGGGCCTACAATGAGCAGTTCTTC. Translation: CASSFGTGAYNEQFF.

This chain joins TRBV28 and TRBJ2-7, with D perhaps TRBD1 (5 bases). Deletions cut 6 bases from V and 1 base from J, with 13 bases between. Per the germline V gene, CDR1 is MDHEN and CDR2 is SYDVKM. CDR3 length: 14 residues. CDR3 residues: CASRVGRASYEQYF. The CDR3 DNA sequence: TGTGCCAGCAGGGTGGGCAGGGCGTCCTACGAGCAGTACTTC.

This rearrangement joins TRBV25-1 to TRBJ2-7, with a weak D call TRBD1 (5 bases). The V gene's germline CDR1 is MGHDK and CDR2 SYGVNS. The CDR3 spans 15 residues. The ends were cut back, 3 bases at V and 2 bases at J, with 14 bases in the middle. The CDR3 sequence is CASSDPRTPTYEQYF. CDR3 in DNA: TGTGCCAGCAGTGACCCCCGGACACCAACCTACGAGCAGTACTTC.